The clone carrying this TCR beta chain was seen ten or more times. Its antigen is as yet unknown. The data derive from a study of T cell repertoires in cytomegalovirus infection. On the study more broadly: In the study, CMV epitopes included recently identified HLA-C-restricted and well-studied HLA-B-restricted ones. Matching HLA type, along with CMV infection, was indicated by public TCR beta signatures.

Study conclusions and caveats: The cumulative frequency of public TCR beta families distinguished individuals who carried CMV together with the relevant HLA. In two of eight donors, the top clonotype was HLA-C-restricted CMV-specific.

TCRdb itself ran the reads through MiXCR, one entry per CDR3 protein. The table has some 940,000 distinct CDR3 sequences, approximately 30% seen once. Germline V lookup: CDR1 MNHEY, CDR2 SVGAGI. CDR3 length equals 15 residues. Trimming cost V 0 bases and J 0 bases, with 5 bases left between them. The V and J genes are TRBV6-5 and TRBJ2-2; D not certain. Sequencing used cultured CD8+ T cells from PBMCs, obtained from culture after CMV antigen stimulation. This TCR was sampled from a human donor in good health (CMV status not recorded). Some clones in this sample may be carry-over from other donors' samples. The CDR3 region is CASSYSQTNTGELFF. The CDR3 nucleotides read TGTGCCAGCAGTTACTCACAGACGAACACCGGGGAGCTGTTTTTT.